The clone carrying this TCR beta chain was seen repeatedly, ten times or more. The antigen remains unidentified. This sample is part of a study of identical twins. Regarding the study as a whole: Those out-of-frame alpha sequences shared by twins showed an excess of low generation probability. Beta clonotypes that were abundant in cord blood contained fewer insertions, a pattern absent from memory repertoires.

Unique molecular identifiers were present on cDNA, and template switching added a universal primer site. TCRdb independently ran MiXCR on the 5' RACE reads; one entry per CDR3 protein. The data contain more than 650,000 distinct CDR3 sequences, less than 7% of them singletons. Only healthy Caucasians were enrolled as donors. CDR1 SQVTM and CDR2 ANQGSEA come from the germline V gene. The CDR3 spans 13 residues. The sequence was collected from a young man in good health. This chain links TRBV29-1 with TRBJ2-5; TRBD2 is a possible D gene (6 bases). The sample comprised naive T cells sorted from blood. CDR3 in amino acids: CGTSRTGQETQYF. The CDR3 DNA reads TGCGGTACTAGCAGGACGGGACAAGAGACCCAGTACTTC.